The 21 T cell receptor beta chains listed next were all sequenced from one sample in a study of cytomegalovirus exposure and HLA in healthy donors. Clones were sequenced by immunoSEQ multiplex PCR, and TCRdb holds only the in-frame ones, with some missing. The table shows about 280,000 clones, with approximately 90% occurring only once. The source material was PBMCs. These receptors all stem from a woman aged 18-29 years in good health and CMV-seronegative.

The chain couples TRBV9 to TRBJ2-7, with 10 bases that match TRBD2. The V gene's germline CDR1 is SGDLS and CDR2 YYNGEE. The CDR3 totals 16 residues. With 4 bases clipped from V and 4 bases from J, the junction kept 11 bases outside the gene matches. CDR3: CASSHLAGGLDYEQYF. The DNA for the CDR3 is TGTGCCAGCAGCCACTTAGCGGGAGGCCTGGATTACGAGCAGTACTTC.

This chain connects TRBV7-3 to TRBJ2-7; 8 bases align to TRBD2. CDR1 is SGHTA, CDR2 FQGTGA, per germline. The CDR3 loop spans 13 amino acids. The ends lost 2 bases at V and 4 bases at J; junction bases unmatched: 1. CDR3: CASSLAGGYEQYF. The CDR3 region has the DNA TGTGCCAGCAGCTTAGCGGGAGGTTACGAGCAGTACTTC.

The chain is built from TRBV10-3 and TRBJ2-7; D is ambiguous. This CDR3 contains 14 residues. V dropped 5 bases and J dropped 7 bases, with 18 bases sitting between them. The germline CDR1 and CDR2 sequences are ENHRY and SYGVKD. The CDR3 bases are TGTGCCATCAGTCGAGACACCTTCGCTCGGGAGCAGTACTTC. Amino acids: CAISRDTFAREQYF.

The rearrangement joins TRBV4-3 to TRBJ2-3, with 9 nucleotides matching TRBD1. Trimming at V came to 0 bases and at J to 3 bases, leaving 4 bases not matched to a gene. This CDR3 is built from 16 residues. Germline loops: CDR1 LGHNA, CDR2 YSLEER. The CDR3 bases are TGCGCCAGCAGCCAAGATTTGGGACAGGGAACAGATACGCAGTATTTT. Its protein product is CASSQDLGQGTDTQYF.

V and J are TRBV30 and TRBJ2-1, with D possibly matching TRBD2 (6 bases). CDR1 and CDR2 (germline): GTSNPN, SVGIG (reference sequence). The CDR3 is made up of 16 amino acids. The V and J ends lost 2 bases and 0 bases respectively, with 14 bases between them. CDR3 nucleotides: TGTGCCTGGAGTATATCTAGCGCGAGCTCCTACAATGAGCAGTTCTTC. This codes for CAWSISSASSYNEQFF.

V is TRBV10-3 and J is TRBJ1-1, with 7 bases aligning to TRBD1. Germline V gene data show CDR1 as ENHRY and CDR2 as SYGVKD. The CDR3 spans 13 residues. The J segment lost 6 bases and the V segment lost 8 bases, leaving 9 bases of the junction unmatched. The CDR3 spells CAIATGQTSEAFF. The DNA of the CDR3 is TGTGCCATCGCGACAGGGCAGACATCTGAAGCTTTCTTT.

The chain couples TRBV28 to TRBJ1-5, with D tentatively TRBD1 (6 bases). V shed 7 bases and J shed 3 bases, with 13 bases lying between them. Germline V lookup: CDR1 MDHEN, CDR2 SYDVKM. This CDR3 region has 14 residues. The CDR3, as DNA: TGTGCCAGCACACCAGACAGGCACAATCAGCCCCAGCATTTT. Its protein product is CASTPDRHNQPQHF. Filled out from reference TRBV28 and TRBJ1-5, the complete variable domain reads DVKVTQSSRYLVKRTGEKVFLECVQDMDHENMFWYRQDPGLGLRLIYFSYDVKMKEKGDIPEGYSVSREKKERFSLILESASTNQTSMYLCASTPDRHNQPQHFGDGTRLSIL.

The chain uses TRBV7-2 and TRBJ2-2; 13 nucleotides align to TRBD2. Germline V gene lookup returns CDR1 SGHTA and CDR2 FQGNSA. V lost 4 bases, J lost 5 bases, and 10 bases stayed unmatched. There are 18 residues in the CDR3. CDR3 sequence reads: CASSYRGLAGEGTGELFF. The CDR3 nucleotides are TGTGCCAGCAGCTATAGAGGACTAGCGGGAGAAGGAACCGGGGAGCTGTTTTTT.

The CDR3 here is CASSLDQGRNEQFF. The CDR3 DNA sequence: TGTGCCAGCTCTCTGGATCAGGGGCGGAATGAGCAGTTCTTC. The chain carries TRBV18 and TRBJ2-1; weak D call: TRBD1 (6 bases). Germline lookup yields CDR1 KGHSH and CDR2 LQKENI. V was pared by 6 bases and J by 7 bases, with 16 bases between. The CDR3 sequence is 14 residues long.

In DNA, the CDR3 is TGTGCCAGCAGTTACTCTTTGCTAGCGGAAGAGACCCAGTACTTC. Translated: CASSYSLLAEETQYF. The gene calls are TRBV6-5 and TRBJ2-5; the match to TRBD2 covers 7 bases. CDR1 MNHEY and CDR2 SVGAGI come from the germline V gene. J was trimmed by 3 bases and V by 0 bases; bases with no gene match: 4. The CDR3 length is 15 residues.

The chain links TRBV18 to TRBJ1-1; D unresolved. Germline lookup yields CDR1 KGHSH and CDR2 LQKENI. The CDR3 loop spans 15 amino acids. V lost 6 bases, J lost 1 base, and 15 bases lay in between. DNA for the CDR3: TGTGCCAGCTCCCCCCTCGACACGAGGAACACTGAAGCTTTCTTT. Amino acid sequence: CASSPLDTRNTEAFF. Drawing the rest from reference TRBV18 and TRBJ1-1, the complete variable domain is NAGVMQNPRHLVRRRGQEARLRCSPMKGHSHVYWYRQLPEEGLKFMVYLQKENIIDESGMPKERFSAEFPKEGPSILRIQQVVRGDSAAYFCASSPLDTRNTEAFFGQGTRLTVV.

The J gene is TRBJ1-2, the V gene TRBV27; weak D call: TRBD1 (5 bases). CDR3 length: 15 amino acids. Trimming pared 5 bases from V and 1 base from J, leaving 14 bases between. Germline V gene data show CDR1 as MNHEY and CDR2 as SMNVEV (reference sequence). As DNA, the CDR3 is TGTGCCAGCAGTGGGGACTTTGGAGGTAACTATGGCTACACCTTC. This sequence encodes CASSGDFGGNYGYTF.

This rearrangement joins TRBV28 to TRBJ2-1, with TRBD2 matching over 14 bases. Germline V gives CDR1 MDHEN, CDR2 SYDVKM. With V trimmed by 4 bases and J by 10 bases, 12 bases remained unmatched. This CDR3 comprises 17 residues. CDR3 bases: TGTGCCAGCAGTTCCCCTCGGGGGGGACTAGCGGGAGTCGAGCAGTTCTTC. It translates to CASSSPRGGLAGVEQFF.

This chain connects TRBV5-8 to TRBJ2-7, with D maybe TRBD2 (5 bases). The germline gives CDR1 SGHTS, CDR2 YDEGEE. The length of the CDR3 is 14 residues. V lost 4 bases to trimming and J lost 3 bases, with 14 bases between them. The CDR3 region has the DNA TGTGCCAGCAGCCTAGGACGGGGAGACTACGAGCAGTACTTC. Protein sequence: CASSLGRGDYEQYF.

The chain recombines TRBV5-4 with TRBJ2-2; D unresolved. The CDR3 is made up of 15 amino acids. Germline CDR1 reads SGHNT; CDR2 reads YYREEE (reference sequence). The germline V and J ends were trimmed by 4 bases and 1 base, with 11 bases remaining between them. CDR3 residues: CASSPAGQNTGELFF. As DNA, the CDR3 is TGTGCCAGCAGCCCCGCTGGCCAGAACACCGGGGAGCTGTTTTTT.

The chain couples TRBV27 to TRBJ1-2; a possible D gene is TRBD1 (6 bases). V dropped 5 bases and J dropped 4 bases, with 14 bases sitting between them. Germline CDR1 reads MNHEY; CDR2 reads SMNVEV (reference sequence). This CDR3 region has 14 residues. CDR3 DNA sequence: TGTGCCAGCAGTCTGAACCTAGGGGGCTATGGCTACACCTTC. As protein: CASSLNLGGYGYTF.

The rearrangement links TRBV6-5 to TRBJ2-7; D may be TRBD2 (6 bases). This CDR3 has 14 residues. V lost 5 bases and J 4 bases, leaving 15 bases between the germline ends. Germline-derived CDR1 and CDR2 are MNHEY and SVGAGI. CDR3 in amino acids: CASSPWRELYEQYF. Written as DNA, the CDR3 is TGTGCCAGCAGTCCGTGGAGGGAACTTTACGAGCAGTACTTC.

This chain connects TRBV30 to TRBJ1-5; TRBD1 aligns across 9 bases. Looked up from germline, CDR1 is GTSNPN and CDR2 is SVGIG (reference sequence). The CDR3 contains 15 residues. Trimming took 3 bases from V and 5 from J; bases not matched to a gene: 8. This CDR3 is CAWSNPGQGHQPQHF. The CDR3, as DNA: TGTGCCTGGAGCAATCCGGGACAGGGACATCAGCCCCAGCATTTT.

The rearrangement joins TRBV25-1 to TRBJ2-1, with D perhaps matching TRBD1 (6 bases). V was cut by 5 bases and J by 6 bases, with 11 bases left in between. The CDR3 covers 13 residues. Germline V lookup: CDR1 MGHDK, CDR2 SYGVNS. The DNA for the CDR3 is TGTGCCAGCAGTCACCAGGGGATCAATGAGCAGTTCTTC. Amino acids: CASSHQGINEQFF.

The chain joins TRBV18 to TRBJ2-5; 11 nucleotides agree with TRBD2. CDR1 and CDR2 from the germline V gene are KGHSH and LQKENI. The CDR3 sequence is 15 residues long. The trim removed 3 bases at V and 4 bases at J, leaving 4 bases unmatched. CDR3 in DNA: TGTGCCAGCTCACCGTACCTAGCGGGAGGAGAGACCCAGTACTTC. Amino acid sequence: CASSPYLAGGETQYF.

The chain uses TRBV25-1 and TRBJ2-7, with 8 bases fitting TRBD1. The junction had 15 bases not matched to a gene; V was cut back by 4 bases and J by 4 bases. Germline-derived CDR1 and CDR2 are MGHDK and SYGVNS. CDR3 length equals 17 residues. The CDR3 here is CASSGARDRGPLYEQYF. The DNA for the CDR3 is TGTGCCAGCAGTGGGGCGCGAGACAGGGGACCACTTTACGAGCAGTACTTC.